Listed below are T cell receptor beta chains from one sample, sequenced in a study of response to subunit inactivated influenza vaccine. TCRdb reanalysed the RT-PCR reads using MiXCR and keeps one entry per CDR3 protein. The table has 300,000 to 350,000 distinct CDR3 sequences, 20% to 25% seen once. This sample comprised PBMCs from blood, obtained less than 22 months after vaccination. Receptors originate from a man aged 50 to 75 who received an inactivated influenza vaccine. CDR3s include the opening cysteine and the closing phenylalanine or tryptophan. Fields, in order: J gene, clone size, D gene, V gene, CDR3 DNA, CDR3 protein. A D gene is named only where the DNA matches it firmly. Size values are once, few and many counts, or a class for expanded clones, and some rows have none.

j_call: TRBJ1-2
clone_size: many
d_call: .
v_call: TRBV12-3/TRBV12-4
cdr3_nt: TGTGCCAGCAGTCCCGGGGAGGGAGGGGGCTACACCTTC
cdr3_aa: CASSPGEGGGYTF

j_call: TRBJ1-1
clone_size: few
d_call: .
v_call: TRBV10-3
cdr3_nt: TGTGCCATCAGTGTAGTGGTAGGCACTGAAGCTTTCTTT
cdr3_aa: CAISVVVGTEAFF

j_call: TRBJ2-3
clone_size: .
d_call: .
v_call: TRBV7-9
cdr3_nt: TGTGCCAGCAGCTTAATGGGCCACAGCACAGATACGCAGTATTTT
cdr3_aa: CASSLMGHSTDTQYF

j_call: TRBJ1-4
clone_size: .
d_call: .
v_call: TRBV6-1
cdr3_nt: TGTGCCAGCAGTAATTCTAAAGGGCTTGCAACTAATGAAAAACTGTTTTTT
cdr3_aa: CASSNSKGLATNEKLFF

j_call: TRBJ1-6
clone_size: many
d_call: .
v_call: TRBV3-1
cdr3_nt: TGTGCCAGCAGCCAAGGCAGCCTAAGTACCCTCCACTTT
cdr3_aa: CASSQGSLSTLHF

j_call: TRBJ2-3
clone_size: .
d_call: TRBD1
v_call: TRBV7-2
cdr3_nt: TGTGCCAGCAGCTCAACCGGGACAGGAAGCAGCACAGATACGCAGTATTTT
cdr3_aa: CASSSTGTGSSTDTQYF

j_call: TRBJ2-7
clone_size: few
d_call: .
v_call: TRBV5-1
cdr3_nt: TGCGCCAGCAGCGAAGGTCCGGGAAGCTACGAGCAGTACTTC
cdr3_aa: CASSEGPGSYEQYF

j_call: TRBJ1-6
clone_size: few
d_call: TRBD1
v_call: TRBV5-1
cdr3_nt: TGCGCCAGCAGCTTGGGGACAGGGGGTGTCCGAAATTCACCCCTCCACTTT
cdr3_aa: CASSLGTGGVRNSPLHF

j_call: TRBJ1-2
clone_size: few
d_call: TRBD1
v_call: TRBV5-6
cdr3_nt: TGTGCCAGCAGCCCCCCCGGACAGGGGACCGGCTATGGCTACACCTTC
cdr3_aa: CASSPPGQGTGYGYTF

j_call: TRBJ1-3
clone_size: few
d_call: .
v_call: TRBV6-1
cdr3_nt: TGTGCCAGCAGCACAGGGATCGGAAACACCATATATTTT
cdr3_aa: CASSTGIGNTIYF

j_call: TRBJ1-2
clone_size: .
d_call: .
v_call: TRBV5-6
cdr3_nt: TGTGCCAGCACCCTTGTCGGCTATGGCTACACCTTC
cdr3_aa: CASTLVGYGYTF

j_call: TRBJ1-5
clone_size: .
d_call: .
v_call: TRBV20-1
cdr3_nt: TGCAGTGCCGGGTATAATGTCCAGCATTTT
cdr3_aa: CSAGYNVQHF

j_call: TRBJ1-1
clone_size: few
d_call: TRBD1
v_call: TRBV12-3/TRBV12-4
cdr3_nt: TGTGCCAGCAGTTCACAGGGGGCGATGGCTTTCTTT
cdr3_aa: CASSSQGAMAFF

j_call: TRBJ1-2
clone_size: few
d_call: .
v_call: TRBV27
cdr3_nt: TGTGCCAGCAGTTTGAGTCAGTACTATGGCTACACCTTC
cdr3_aa: CASSLSQYYGYTF

j_call: TRBJ1-6
clone_size: .
d_call: .
v_call: TRBV6-2/TRBV6-3
cdr3_nt: TGTGCCAGCAGTTCTCTCCAACAGGGATATAATTCACCCCTCCACTTT
cdr3_aa: CASSSLQQGYNSPLHF

j_call: TRBJ2-5
clone_size: .
d_call: .
v_call: TRBV5-1
cdr3_nt: TGCGCCAGCAGCTTGGGTTCAGATAAAGAGACCCAGTACTTC
cdr3_aa: CASSLGSDKETQYF

j_call: TRBJ2-3
clone_size: .
d_call: .
v_call: TRBV6-2/TRBV6-3
cdr3_nt: TGTGCCAGCAGTTACTCGATCGACGGCGGTACGCAGTATTTT
cdr3_aa: CASSYSIDGGTQYF

j_call: TRBJ1-2
clone_size: few
d_call: .
v_call: TRBV5-1
cdr3_nt: TGCGCCAGCAGCCCTCAGCCATCCGATAACTATGGCTACACCTTC
cdr3_aa: CASSPQPSDNYGYTF

j_call: TRBJ2-1
clone_size: .
d_call: .
v_call: TRBV9
cdr3_nt: TGTGCCAGCAGCTCGGCCCCCAATGAGCAGTTCTTC
cdr3_aa: CASSSAPNEQFF

j_call: TRBJ2-7
clone_size: .
d_call: .
v_call: TRBV9
cdr3_nt: TGTGCCAGCAGCCCCACAGCCGGGACCGGTGCCTACGAGCAGTACTTC
cdr3_aa: CASSPTAGTGAYEQYF

j_call: TRBJ1-4
clone_size: .
d_call: .
v_call: TRBV12-3/TRBV12-4
cdr3_nt: TGTGCCAGCACCACCATTGGGGCAGGGTTATTCCCGTCTAATGAAAAACTGTTTTTT
cdr3_aa: CASTTIGAGLFPSNEKLFF

j_call: TRBJ2-7
clone_size: .
d_call: .
v_call: TRBV7-9
cdr3_nt: TGTGCCAGCAGTCCTGCGCAGGTTATCTACGAGCAGTACTTC
cdr3_aa: CASSPAQVIYEQYF

j_call: TRBJ2-3
clone_size: .
d_call: .
v_call: TRBV5-4
cdr3_nt: TGTGCCAGCAGCTTGTTGGGGGATCGGGAGCAGTATTTT
cdr3_aa: CASSLLGDREQYF

j_call: TRBJ2-4
clone_size: .
d_call: .
v_call: TRBV20-1
cdr3_nt: TGCAGTGCTAGAGATTTAGCCAAAAACATTCAGTACTTC
cdr3_aa: CSARDLAKNIQYF

j_call: TRBJ2-1
clone_size: .
d_call: TRBD1
v_call: TRBV4-3
cdr3_nt: TGCGCCAGCAGCCAAGTCCCGGGGACAGGGGTTTACAATGAGCAGTTCTTC
cdr3_aa: CASSQVPGTGVYNEQFF

j_call: TRBJ1-1
clone_size: few
d_call: TRBD1
v_call: TRBV7-9
cdr3_nt: TGTGCCAGCAGGGGACAGGGGGCGCGGTGGACTGAAGCTTTCTTT
cdr3_aa: CASRGQGARWTEAFF

j_call: TRBJ1-2
clone_size: few
d_call: .
v_call: TRBV20-1
cdr3_nt: TGCAGTGCTAGTAGGACTGACTATGGCTACACCTTC
cdr3_aa: CSASRTDYGYTF

j_call: TRBJ2-7
clone_size: .
d_call: TRBD1
v_call: TRBV19
cdr3_nt: TGTGCCAGTAGTATAGGTGACAGGGGCTACGAGCAGTACTTC
cdr3_aa: CASSIGDRGYEQYF

j_call: TRBJ1-1
clone_size: many
d_call: .
v_call: TRBV5-1
cdr3_nt: TGCGCCAGCAGCTTGGCACTGACAGGTTTGAACACTGAAGCTTTCTTT
cdr3_aa: CASSLALTGLNTEAFF